This TCR beta chain came from a study of blood T cell repertoires in COVID-19 (dated by TCRdb to about 2020). Regarding the study in general: The collaborator samples originated in the United States, Italy and Spain and spanned the acute and convalescent phases of COVID-19. Samples were obtained from the ongoing ImmuneRACE study (first 160 participants) and from 1,254 subjects provided by 6 global collaborators. The material from the prospective study consisted of cDNA or gDNA derived from T cells, B-cell-depleted T cells, or PBMCs. The repertoires were made available in a free public database intended to serve as a resource for research on the immune response to SARS-CoV-2. Where HLA class I and class II types were available, the types were taken from metadata supplied by the sample provider, not from assay-based typing. Sample metadata almost always included a de-identified subject ID, COVID-19 status, age in years and sex. Deeply sampled blood TCRbeta repertoires from subjects exposed to, actively infected with, or recovered from COVID-19 were included in the dataset. The investigation overall reported the following: The amount of clinical and demographic metadata varied by source and participant and was provided uncurated.

Details on this clone: The specificity of this receptor is unknown. Nothing much larger sits one base from this clone, and base qualities are not available.

The immunoSEQ Assay, a bias-controlled multiplex PCR, was used to amplify TCRbeta CDR3 regions from genomic DNA. In the original analysis: The number of nucleated cells in each sample was estimated from the amplification of reference gene primers within the assay. To quantify the absolute abundance of each unique TCRbeta CDR3 rearrangement, sequence reads were collapsed and filtered. Productive Simpson clonality was computed per sample as the square root of Simpson's diversity index over productive rearrangements. Held by TCRdb, this immuneACCESS table contains in-frame sequences only and omits some clones. Under half of the omission traces to an unresolved V gene where checked; the cause of the rest is unknown. D and trimming were read from the DNA, whereas the V and J calls and clone size are those reported in that table. The sample table holds 85,000 to 130,000 clones, of which approximately 86% were seen once. Under 7% of the sample lies in the top ten.

Collaborating institutions collected whole blood in K2EDTA tubes following their own protocols. Collaborator samples were shipped for TCRbeta analysis as frozen whole blood, isolated PBMCs, or DNA extracted from either sample type. The CDR3 measures 15 amino acids from cysteine to phenylalanine. The retained sequence is limited to the CDR3, 45 bases, with the frame set at the first base. Per the germline V gene (reference sequence), SGHNT is the CDR1 and YYREEE is the CDR2. Ends trimmed: V by 4 bases, J by 8 bases; bases unmatched to a gene: 10. Sequenced sample: peripheral blood. The source of this sequence is a woman aged 60-75 years with acute or convalescent COVID-19. The sequence joins TRBV5-4 to TRBJ2-1; TRBD2 fits 9 bases in the junction. In nucleotides, the sequence is TGTGCCAGCAGCCTAATAGCGGGAGCGGGAGATGAGCAGTTCTTC. This encodes CASSLIAGAGDEQFF.